This T cell receptor beta chain was found in a study of pediatric ulcerative colitis (dated by TCRdb to 2018 to 2020). For context, the study as a whole: Seven or eight ulcerative colitis patients had pancolitis and two had left-sided colitis, with histology consistent with ulcerative colitis in all. By Pediatric Ulcerative Colitis Activity Index, a couple of patients had mild disease, several had moderate disease and three had acute severe colitis. From 8 to 10 newly diagnosed, treatment-naive pediatric ulcerative colitis patients and a handful of non-IBD control children, paired blood and rectal samples were collected.

V lost 4 bases and J lost 7 bases, and the count of bases not matched to a germline gene is 13. From the germline V gene (reference sequence), CDR1 is SGHKS and CDR2 is YYEKEE. The CDR3 numbers 17 residues from cysteine through phenylalanine. The kept DNA is CDR3 alone, 51 bases in frame from the first base. Overall results and qualifications from the work: Only a few individuals were included in the healthy control group, which was small. Because the repertoires came from total lymphocyte DNA, rare subsets such as regulatory T cells may have patterns that are not reflected. A couple of rectal CDR3 clonotypes were detected in all ulcerative colitis patients and were not detected in any of the controls. Features of the rectal repertoire distinguished controls, mild-moderate colitis patients and acute severe colitis patients, and in acute severe colitis, rectal diversity was reduced because of clonal expansions. For technical reasons, blood samples from a couple of patients gave substantially fewer templates, and these samples were excluded from the blood-rectal overlap analysis. Blood-derived T cells may have been included in the rectal pinch biopsies, particularly in patients with overt colitis. Autologous blood-rectal clonal overlap was significantly higher in ulcerative colitis patients than in controls, suggesting increased T cell trafficking to inflamed tissue.

Through the immunoSEQ TRB Survey service, multiplex V and J primers were used to amplify rearranged CDR3 beta regions from genomic DNA. To keep sequencing depth equal across samples, survey-level depth of up to 500,000 reads per sample was applied. The libraries were purified and pooled, then sequenced using Illumina technology. The published analysis was carried out like this. immunoSEQ online tools were used for productive clonality, sample overlap, pairwise scatters, CDR3 beta length, V/D/J gene usage and productiveness. Calculated diversity was defined as the number of unique rearrangements divided by total templates, multiplied by 100, and Shannon and Simpson indices were computed as well. Principal component analysis was performed on Z-score normalized data with the R prcomp function and the ggbiplot package. Blood-rectal clonal overlap within each subject was quantified with Morisita's index. This is the immuneACCESS table as TCRdb keeps it, with only in-frame sequences that have V and J called. A part of the clones is gone; compared with another copy, unresolved V genes explain less than half, and the rest is unexplained. The V and J calls and the clone size are those of that table, but D and trimming were determined from the DNA. The sample records over 15,000 clones, roughly 69% of which are singletons. Around 7% of the sample is held by the ten biggest clonotypes.

A word on this clone: The specificity of this receptor is unknown. Base qualities are missing; no much larger clone stands one base away.

During colonoscopy, one to two rectal pinch biopsies were obtained for research purposes. Ulcerative colitis patients had received no immunosuppressive medication before the diagnostic colonoscopy. Before DNA was isolated, the rectal biopsies underwent proteinase K digestion. The Wizard kit (Promega) was used to extract genomic DNA from the blood and intestinal samples. The sequence was collected from a boy younger than 18 with moderate ulcerative colitis. The material sequenced was gut tissue. The rearrangement combines TRBV5-5 with TRBJ1-4; 10 bases in the middle match TRBD1. At the DNA level, the sequence is TGTGCCAGCAGCGCGATGGTTTCCGGGACAGGGGTTGAAAAACTGTTTTTT. It is translated as CASSAMVSGTGVEKLFF.